Described below is a single T cell receptor (beta chain) sequence and its context. Antigen specificity is unknown. The sample originates from a study of radiation and T cells in renal cell carcinoma. Study summary: Nephrectomy followed 15 Gy stereotactic body radiation by 4 weeks. The study, taken as a whole, reports: Pretreatment tumor biopsies were lacking, so baseline clonotypes are unknown. From baseline, blood top tumor clonotypes peaked at 2 weeks post-radiation.

This CDR3 contains 18 residues. CDR1 is SEHNR, CDR2 FQNEAQ, per germline (reference sequence). V was shortened by 5 bases and J by 4 bases, with 26 bases between the two germline ends. TCRdb keeps only in-frame clones here, not all; method: immunoSEQ multiplex PCR. The table shows 150,000 or so clones, with 87% occurring only once. Time point indicated: blood 2 weeks post-SBRT. This sample's treatment: 15 Gy SBRT to primary tumor, nephrectomy 4 weeks later. The tumor was a clear cell renal cell carcinoma. The starting material was blood, obtained from a patient whose treatment included radiotherapy and nephrectomy. The chain carries TRBV7-9 and TRBJ1-2; possibly TRBD1 for D (6 bases). The TCR sequence derives from a woman in her forties or fifties with renal cell carcinoma. This CDR3 is CASSPRSNRVGMIYGYTF. CDR3 nucleotides: TGTGCCAGCAGCCCCCGAAGTAACAGGGTCGGAATGATCTATGGCTACACCTTC.